One sample yielded the 28 T cell receptor beta chains listed below, sequenced in a study of CD8 T cells in ankylosing spondylitis (dated by TCRdb to 2016 to 2017). The paper as a whole reports these results and caveats: Blood from ankylosing spondylitis patients appeared to be characterized by a TCR beta motif made up of seven or eight highly homologous amino acid variants.

The protocol used for the library was 5' RACE. Instrument on record: Illumina HiSeq 2500. TCRdb reprocessed the public reads (quality trimming at Q25 with fastp, clone calling with MiXCR) and kept in-frame beta chains. Rows with one shared CDR3 protein collapse into an entry with the most common genes and DNA. Within this sample are around 770,000 distinct CDR3 sequences, with 15% to 20% of them counted one time only. Of the sample, about 20% is held by the ten largest clones. Their antigens remain unidentified. Sequenced input: blood, either unsorted or a sorted T cell fraction (not recorded which). The source is a male donor with ankylosing spondylitis.

This chain joins TRBV7-9 and TRBJ1-2; possibly TRBD1 for D (6 bases). The CDR3 runs 13 residues. Germline V gives CDR1 SEHNR, CDR2 FQNEAQ (reference sequence). The V gene lost 5 bases and the J gene lost 8 bases, with 15 bases spanning the gap. This chain's CDR3 is CASSTQGLEGYTF. CDR3 sequence (DNA): TGTGCCAGCAGCACCCAGGGGTTGGAAGGCTACACCTTC.

The chain carries TRBV28 and TRBJ2-5; D possibly corresponds to TRBD1 (5 bases). Between the trimmed V and J ends, which lost 6 bases and 5 bases, there was a span of 10 bases. The CDR3 is 12 amino acids. Germline V gives CDR1 MDHEN, CDR2 SYDVKM. DNA for the CDR3: TGTGCCAGCAGCCGATCAGGGGAGACCCAGTACTTC. This translates into CASSRSGETQYF.

The J gene is TRBJ2-3, the V gene TRBV4-1; 9 bases match TRBD2. Germline CDR1 reads MGHRA; CDR2 reads YSYEKL. The CDR3 runs to 18 residues. V lost 4 bases to trimming and J lost 0 bases; unmatched junction nucleotides: 11. The CDR3 DNA follows: TGCGCCAGCAGCCCTATTGGCTCTAGCGGGGCTAGCACAGATACGCAGTATTTT. This translates into CASSPIGSSGASTDTQYF.

J is TRBJ2-2 and V is TRBV23-1, with a tentative D call TRBD2 (5 bases). TRBV23-1 is sorted into the ORF group, with uncertain function. This CDR3 contains 18 residues. Trimming took 2 bases from V and 0 from J, leaving 16 bases between them. Here the CDR3 DNA reads TGCGCCAGCAGTCAACAACTGGACTCATATACGAACACCGGGGAGCTGTTTTTT. Translation gives CASSQQLDSYTNTGELFF.

The chain is built from TRBV24-1 and TRBJ2-5, with 8 nucleotides matching TRBD1. The CDR3 totals 18 residues. The V gene's germline CDR1 is KGHDR and CDR2 SFDVKD. The ends lost 2 bases at V and 0 bases at J; junction bases unmatched: 10. The CDR3 DNA follows: TGTGCCACCAGTGATTCCAGCTGCAGGGGGCTGGACCAAGAGACCCAGTACTTC. Translating it yields CATSDSSCRGLDQETQYF.

The chain is built from TRBV20-1 and TRBJ2-1, with 8 bases aligning to TRBD1. CDR1 and CDR2 (germline): DFQATT, SNEGSKA (reference sequence). The CDR3 extends over 13 amino acids. J gave up 9 bases and V 5 bases, and 9 bases lay outside the gene matches. The CDR3 here is CSAGGQAEGEQFF. CDR3 in DNA: TGCAGTGCTGGGGGACAGGCTGAGGGTGAGCAGTTCTTC.

This clonotype was observed at least ten times. This chain links TRBV12-3 or TRBV12-4 with TRBJ1-1, with D possibly being TRBD1 (5 bases). This CDR3 spans 15 amino acids. The germline V and J ends were trimmed by 6 bases and 5 bases, with 19 bases remaining between them. The CDR3 bases are TGTGCCAGCAGCCCTTCCGGGGGGGAAGGGACTGAAGCTTTCTTT. Its translation is CASSPSGGEGTEAFF.

The CDR3 loop reads CASTKTGNYEQYF. CDR3 in DNA: TGTGCCAGCACTAAGACAGGGAACTACGAGCAGTACTTC. The rearrangement joins TRBV6-6 to TRBJ2-7; TRBD1 matches 7 bases. Germline V CDR1 and CDR2: MNHNY, SVGAGI (reference sequence). The CDR3 runs 13 residues. Trimming cost V 7 bases and J 3 bases; bases outside gene matches: 6.

This clonotype was seen a handful of times. The chain uses TRBV15 and TRBJ1-2; tentative D call: TRBD1 (5 bases). V was pared by 3 bases and J by 7 bases, with 9 bases between. This CDR3 region has 12 residues. Germline CDR1 LNHNV, CDR2 YYDKDF (reference sequence). The CDR3 DNA is TGTGCCACCAGCAGGGGGCGCGGTGGCTACACCTTC. It is translated as CATSRGRGGYTF.

This chain joins TRBV19 and TRBJ1-2; D remains ambiguous. The CDR3 contains 11 residues. Germline V gives CDR1 LNHDA, CDR2 SQIVND (reference sequence). V was clipped by 7 bases and J by 2 bases, with 5 bases between them. CDR3: CASNSNYGYTF. In DNA form, the CDR3 reads TGTGCCAGTAATTCAAACTATGGCTACACCTTC.

This clonotype was observed a handful of times. The rearrangement uses TRBV20-1 and TRBJ2-7; a weak D match, TRBD2 (6 bases). The CDR3 loop spans 14 amino acids. The germline CDR1 and CDR2 sequences are DFQATT and SNEGSKA (reference sequence). Between the trimmed V and J ends, which lost 1 base and 1 base, there was a span of 11 bases. DNA of the CDR3: TGCAGTGCTAGAGGGCTGGAGGGGTCCTACGAGCAGTACTTC. Its protein is CSARGLEGSYEQYF.

This chain uses TRBV20-1 with TRBJ2-5; D possibly corresponds to TRBD2 (5 bases). The CDR3 runs to 13 residues. CDR1 is DFQATT, CDR2 SNEGSKA, per germline (reference sequence). V lost 8 bases and J 2 bases, leaving 15 bases between the germline ends. The CDR3 DNA reads as TGCAGTCCCTGGCGTAGCGATCAAGAGACCCAGTACTTC. It codes for CSPWRSDQETQYF.

The table lists this clonotype with many counts. V is TRBV21-1 and J is TRBJ1-1; the table's D call TRBD1 went unverified against the DNA. TRBV21-1 corresponds to a pseudogene. This CDR3 has 15 amino acids. CDR3 sequence reads: CASSKSSTGNTEAFF. The CDR3, as DNA: TGTGCCAGCAGCAAATCCTCAACAGGAAACACTGAAGCTTTCTTT.

CDR3 sequence: CSARAYRGRHHEGSYNSPLHF. In DNA form, the CDR3 reads TGCAGTGCTAGAGCCTACCGGGGGAGACACCACGAGGGATCCTATAATTCACCCCTCCACTTT. The rearrangement links TRBV20-1 to TRBJ1-6; D is possibly TRBD1 (5 bases). Germline V gene data show CDR1 as DFQATT and CDR2 as SNEGSKA (reference sequence). The CDR3 runs to 21 residues. Trimming stripped 1 base from V and 1 base from J, with 26 bases between.

The genes are TRBV11-2 and TRBJ2-2; no definite D call. This CDR3 region has 15 residues. V was shortened by 5 bases and J by 4 bases, with 14 bases between the two germline ends. Germline V gene data show CDR1 as SGHAT and CDR2 as FQNNGV. CDR3 loop: CASSQEHRATGELFF. For the CDR3, the DNA is TGTGCCAGCAGCCAGGAACACCGGGCCACCGGGGAGCTGTTTTTT.

This clonotype has ten or more counts. The rearrangement links TRBV11-2 to TRBJ2-7, with 7 bases aligning to TRBD1. This CDR3 has 17 residues. The V segment lost 5 bases and the J segment 1 base; nucleotides outside the gene matches: 14. From germline, CDR1 is SGHAT and CDR2 FQNNGV. CDR3 bases: TGTGCCAGCAGCGCTAGTTTGACAGGGCAACGTTCCTACGAGCAGTACTTC. Encoded protein: CASSASLTGQRSYEQYF.

This clonotype was found a few times. This CDR3 is CSARVGGKNSPLHF. Written as DNA, the CDR3 is TGCAGTGCTAGAGTAGGGGGGAAGAATTCACCCCTCCACTTT. This sequence joins TRBV20-1 and TRBJ1-6; the D gene is possibly TRBD1 (6 bases). Trimming cost V 1 base and J 7 bases, with 11 bases left between them. Germline assignment: CDR1 DFQATT and CDR2 SNEGSKA (reference sequence). This CDR3 has 14 amino acids.

CDR3 sequence (DNA): TGTGCCAGCAGTCATCGACAGGGCGCTGAAGCTTTCTTT. Translating gives CASSHRQGAEAFF. The chain uses TRBV12-3 or TRBV12-4 and TRBJ1-1; 7 bases map to TRBD1. The CDR3 length is 13 residues. V lost 5 bases to trimming and J lost 6 bases; unmatched junction nucleotides: 6.

The V call is TRBV6-2 or TRBV6-3, the J call TRBJ1-4, with TRBD1 identical over 7 bases. Germline loops: CDR1 MNHEY, CDR2 SVGEGT. This CDR3 region has 14 residues. Losses at the gene ends were 7 bases for V and 3 bases for J; bases not matched to a gene: 5. The CDR3, as DNA: TGTGCCAGCAACCGACAGGGATCTAATGAAAAACTGTTTTTT. It translates to CASNRQGSNEKLFF.

This clonotype was found a few times. At one of its ends the junction is not consistent with the germline gene, which may arise from a read error. The V and J genes are TRBV4-3 and TRBJ2-3, with D possibly being TRBD2 (5 bases). The germline V gene has CDR1 LGHNA and CDR2 YSLEER. The CDR3 consists of 16 residues. The CDR3: CASSQEITGINMRRVF. The CDR3 coding sequence is TGCGCCAGCAGCCAAGAGATTACGGGAATAAATATGAGGCGGGTTTTT.

The V gene is TRBV9, the J gene TRBJ1-1; tentatively, D is TRBD1 (5 bases). Germline V gene lookup returns CDR1 SGDLS and CDR2 YYNGEE. The CDR3 extends over 15 amino acids. V lost 0 bases, J lost 0 bases, and 9 bases lay in between. The CDR3 DNA sequence: TGTGCCAGCAGCGTAGAGGTGGACATGAACACTGAAGCTTTCTTT. This sequence encodes CASSVEVDMNTEAFF.

This clonotype was counted only a few times. The chain couples TRBV4-3 to TRBJ1-2; D unresolved. The CDR3 length is 15 residues. Trimming pared 0 bases from V and 0 bases from J, leaving 8 bases between. Germline-derived CDR1 and CDR2 are LGHNA and YSLEER. CDR3: CASSQDWAANYGYTF. The CDR3 DNA is TGCGCCAGCAGCCAAGATTGGGCAGCTAACTATGGCTACACCTTC.

This clonotype showed up many times. The chain carries TRBV12-3 or TRBV12-4 and TRBJ2-1, with 11 bases matching TRBD2. The V and J ends lost 3 bases and 10 bases, in that order; junction bases with no gene match: 5. This CDR3 is built from 14 residues. The CDR3 DNA reads as TGTGCCAGCAGTTTGACTAGCGGGACAGAAGAGCAGTTCTTC. This codes for CASSLTSGTEEQFF.

This clonotype was counted many times. The gene calls are TRBV11-2 and TRBJ2-3; TRBD2 might be the D (6 bases). There are 18 residues in the CDR3. Trimming took off 4 bases at V and 1 base at J, with 21 bases between the two ends. Per the germline V gene, CDR1 is SGHAT and CDR2 is FQNNGV. DNA for the CDR3: TGTGCCAGCAGCTCGGACGGATTTACGGGGGAGCGCACAGATACGCAGTATTTT. Residues: CASSSDGFTGERTDTQYF.

Ten or more counts support this clonotype. CDR3 loop: CASSFPGLAVEFF. In DNA, the CDR3 is TGTGCCAGCAGTTTCCCCGGACTAGCAGTAGAGTTCTTC. This chain joins TRBV6-2 or TRBV6-3 and TRBJ2-1, with TRBD2 matching 8 bases. The CDR3 extends over 13 amino acids. The J segment lost 14 bases and the V segment lost 4 bases, leaving 10 bases of the junction unmatched. Germline V lookup: CDR1 MNHEY, CDR2 SVGEGT.

This clonotype came up a few times. This chain uses TRBV12-3 or TRBV12-4 with TRBJ2-3; D is unclear. Trimming removed 3 bases from V and 4 bases from J, with 8 bases in between. This CDR3 region has 13 residues. The chain's CDR3 is CASSFYVADTQYF. In nucleotides, the CDR3 is TGTGCCAGCAGTTTTTATGTTGCAGATACGCAGTATTTT.

This clonotype was counted a few times. The chain links TRBV11-2 to TRBJ2-1; either TRBD1 or TRBD2 may supply D (5 bases each). The length of the CDR3 is 14 residues. V was pared by 3 bases and J by 4 bases, with 10 bases between. Germline assignment: CDR1 SGHAT and CDR2 FQNNGV. The CDR3: CASSLVGEYNEQFF. CDR3 DNA: TGTGCCAGCAGCTTGGTGGGGGAATACAATGAGCAGTTCTTC.

This clonotype was observed a few times. The chain uses TRBV3-1 and TRBJ2-3; 8 bases are a match to TRBD2. This CDR3 comprises 16 residues. Unmatched junction bases numbered 6, after V lost 1 base and J lost 3 bases. Germline V gives CDR1 LGHDT, CDR2 YNNKEL (reference sequence). This chain's CDR3 is CASSQVVGGATDTQYF. In nucleotides, the CDR3 is TGTGCCAGCAGCCAAGTCGTCGGGGGGGCAACAGATACGCAGTATTTT.